This T cell receptor beta chain was found in a study of blood T cell repertoires in COVID-19. Study background: COVID-19 samples collected from the United States, Italy and Spain covered acute and convalescent phases. PBMCs, B-cell-depleted T cells, or T cells provided the cDNA or gDNA that made up the material.

How the authors handled the data: Scientists estimated how many nucleated cells there were by amplifying reference gene primers. The data were produced by immunoSEQ multiplex PCR, yet TCRdb's version contains in-frame clones alone and is incomplete. The D gene and trimming were derived from the DNA, and the V and J assignments and clone size from that table. The repertoire holds 250,000 to 350,000 clones, with 87% as singletons. This receptor was taken from a man younger than 30 with active or convalescent COVID-19. Sequencing was done on a sample of peripheral blood.

In nucleotides, the CDR3 is TGTGCCAGCAGGGGGGGGCGGTGGGAGCAGTACTTC. Translation: CASRGGRWEQYF. The V call is TRBV2, the J call TRBJ2-7, with TRBD2 as a possible D gene (7 bases). Per the germline V gene, CDR1 is SNHLY and CDR2 is FYNNEI. Trimming took off 6 bases at V and 7 bases at J, with 13 bases between the two ends. This CDR3 comprises 12 residues.